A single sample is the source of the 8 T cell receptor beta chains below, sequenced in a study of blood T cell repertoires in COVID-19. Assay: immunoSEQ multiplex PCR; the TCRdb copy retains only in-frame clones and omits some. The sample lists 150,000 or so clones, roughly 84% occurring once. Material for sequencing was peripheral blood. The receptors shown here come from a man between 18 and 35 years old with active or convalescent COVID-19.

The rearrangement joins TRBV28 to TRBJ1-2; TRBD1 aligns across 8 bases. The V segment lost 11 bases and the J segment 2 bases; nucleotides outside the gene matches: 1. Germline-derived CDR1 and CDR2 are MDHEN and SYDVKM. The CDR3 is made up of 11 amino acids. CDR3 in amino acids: CAGQGNYGYTF. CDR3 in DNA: TGTGCCGGACAGGGAAACTATGGCTACACCTTC.

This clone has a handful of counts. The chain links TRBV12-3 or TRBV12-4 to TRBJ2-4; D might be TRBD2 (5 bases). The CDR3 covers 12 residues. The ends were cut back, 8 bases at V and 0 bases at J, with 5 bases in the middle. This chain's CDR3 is CASGRAKNIQYF. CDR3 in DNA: TGTGCCAGCGGGAGAGCCAAAAACATTCAGTACTTC.

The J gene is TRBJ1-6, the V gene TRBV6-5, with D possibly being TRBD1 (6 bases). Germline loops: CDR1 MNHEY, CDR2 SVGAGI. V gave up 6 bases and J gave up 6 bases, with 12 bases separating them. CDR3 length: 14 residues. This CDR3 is CASRPTGPNSPLHF. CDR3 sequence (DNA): TGTGCCAGCAGACCCACAGGGCCTAATTCACCCCTCCACTTT.

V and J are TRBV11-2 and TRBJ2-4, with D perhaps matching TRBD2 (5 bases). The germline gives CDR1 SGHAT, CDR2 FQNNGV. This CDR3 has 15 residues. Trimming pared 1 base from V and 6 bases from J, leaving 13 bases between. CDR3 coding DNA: TGTGCCAGCAGCTTAGCCCCTGGTCGGGGAAACATTCAGTACTTC. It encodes CASSLAPGRGNIQYF.

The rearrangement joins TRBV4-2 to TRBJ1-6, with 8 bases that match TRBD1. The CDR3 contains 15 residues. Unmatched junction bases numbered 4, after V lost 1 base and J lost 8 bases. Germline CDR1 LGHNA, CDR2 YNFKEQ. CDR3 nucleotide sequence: TGTGCCAGCAGCCAAGGCCCGACAGGGGATTCACCCCTCCACTTT. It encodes CASSQGPTGDSPLHF.

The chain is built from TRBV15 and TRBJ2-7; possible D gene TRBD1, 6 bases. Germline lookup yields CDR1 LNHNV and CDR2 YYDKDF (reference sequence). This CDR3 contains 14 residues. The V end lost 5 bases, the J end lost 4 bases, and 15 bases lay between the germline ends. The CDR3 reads CATSHAGVGYEQYF. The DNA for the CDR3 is TGTGCCACCAGCCATGCAGGGGTGGGGTACGAGCAGTACTTC. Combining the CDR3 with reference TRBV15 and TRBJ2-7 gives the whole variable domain DAMVIQNPRYQVTQFGKPVTLSCSQTLNHNVMYWYQQKSSQAPKLLFHYYDKDFNNEADTPDNFQSRRPNTSFCFLDIRSPGLGDTAMYLCATSHAGVGYEQYFGPGTRLTVT.

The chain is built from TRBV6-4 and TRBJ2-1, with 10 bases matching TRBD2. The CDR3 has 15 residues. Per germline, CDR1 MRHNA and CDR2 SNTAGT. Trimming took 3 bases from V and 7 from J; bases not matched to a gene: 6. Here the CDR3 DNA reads TGTGCCAGCAGTGAACAGCGGGGGGGCAATAATGAGCAGTTCTTC. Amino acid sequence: CASSEQRGGNNEQFF.

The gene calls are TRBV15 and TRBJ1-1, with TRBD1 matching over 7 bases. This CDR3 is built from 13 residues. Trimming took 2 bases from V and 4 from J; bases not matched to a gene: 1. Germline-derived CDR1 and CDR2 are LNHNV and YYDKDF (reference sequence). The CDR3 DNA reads TGTGCCACCAGCAGAAGGACAGGCACTGAAGCTTTCTTT. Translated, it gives CATSRRTGTEAFF.